These T cell receptor beta chains were read from a single sample in a study of blood T cells in healthy people across ages. Each CDR3 protein gets one entry after TCRdb re-called the 5' RACE reads with MiXCR. The sample carries 1.5 million or so distinct CDR3 sequences, around two fifths recorded once. Input material: blood. Receptors were obtained from a woman aged 18-35 years in good health. Each CDR3 is given without its conserved first and last residue. Each record gives: V gene, D gene, CDR3 protein. D genes are given only for firm matches.

v_gene: TRBV6-1; d_gene: .; CDR3aa: ASRRDNYEQY
v_gene: TRBV6-5; d_gene: TRBD1; CDR3aa: ASSYSAGTGEETQY
v_gene: TRBV29-1; d_gene: .; CDR3aa: SYASYQETQF
v_gene: TRBV6-5; d_gene: .; CDR3aa: ASSYDIVPNYGYT
v_gene: TRBV5-6; d_gene: TRBD2; CDR3aa: ASSQGLAGGPFVSEQF
v_gene: TRBV28; d_gene: TRBD1; CDR3aa: ASSLGTGGGELF
v_gene: TRBV11-2; d_gene: TRBD2; CDR3aa: ASSLLGGILGTDTQY
v_gene: TRBV29-1; d_gene: .; CDR3aa: SVGGPGYGYT
v_gene: TRBV7-2; d_gene: .; CDR3aa: ASSSSQYQETQY
v_gene: TRBV20-1; d_gene: .; CDR3aa: SASRNTDTQY
v_gene: TRBV6-6; d_gene: TRBD1; CDR3aa: ASSYSGQGSGEQY
v_gene: TRBV6-5; d_gene: .; CDR3aa: ASSDLTAMNTEAF
v_gene: TRBV19; d_gene: .; CDR3aa: ASSSAGLSEQY